The source of this TCR beta chain is a study of T cell repertoires in cytomegalovirus infection (dated by TCRdb to the late 2010s). With respect to the entire study: The HLA type of each donor mattered for the analysis, because public TCR beta signatures pointed to carriage of CMV infection along with the matching HLA type.

According to the germline V gene, CDR1 reads ENHRY and CDR2 reads SYGVKD. V is clipped by 8 bases and J by 1 base, and the sequence between their germline boundaries is 17 bases long. Counted from cysteine to phenylalanine, this CDR3 has 15 amino acids. Solely the CDR3 DNA is kept, with 45 bases framed from the first base. The sequencing machine was an Illumina HiSeq 1500. TCRdb trimmed the raw reads at Q25, called clones with MiXCR and kept productive beta chains. For every CDR3 protein sequence, its rows merge into one entry that carries the most common genes and DNA. This sample comprises roughly 500,000 distinct CDR3 sequences, approximately 16% of them detected only once. The ten largest clones represent under 30% of the sample. In its sample, this clonotype was seen many times. No antigen is known for it. Base quality data are lacking; no much larger clone is found one base away. What the study reported, not specific to this receptor: Carriers of CMV infection plus the relevant HLA type were discriminated by the cumulative frequency of public TCR beta family members in the study cohort and in an independent roughly 350-donor cohort. The ex vivo response was dominated by HLA-C-restricted CMV-specific TCR beta clonotypes, which also provided the single most frequent clonotype in two of eight donors.

The source is a human donor in good health (CMV status not recorded). Some clones in this sample may be carry-over from other donors' samples. Sequencing was carried out using CD8+ T cells from PBMCs. The chain was built from TRBV10-3 and TRBJ1-1; the D gene is perhaps TRBD1, from 5 matching bases. The sequence in DNA is TGTGCCATCCATATTCCCGACAGTCAGAACACTGAAGCTTTCTTT. It translates to CAIHIPDSQNTEAFF.